This TCR beta chain was found in a study of OX40 agonist ivuxolimab in advanced cancers. Study observations and caveats: No antigen was identified for the clonally expanded peripheral T cells.

The junction had 19 bases not matched to a gene; V was cut back by 5 bases and J by 1 base. The germline V gene has CDR1 MDHEN and CDR2 SYDVKM. CDR3 length equals 20 residues. The method was immunoSEQ multiplex PCR; TCRdb's version includes in-frame clones alone and lacks a portion of them. This sample has approximately 68,000 clones, with about 89% found just once. Comment on this clone: Its antigen is unidentified.

Patients were ruled out by autoimmune disease history or systemic immunosuppression. The V gene is TRBV28, the J gene TRBJ2-1; 8 bases match TRBD1. Sample: CD4+ or CD8+ T cells sorted from blood, taken in a trial of the OX40 agonist ivuxolimab. This receptor was obtained from an adult with an advanced solid tumor such as melanoma, head and neck, liver or kidney cancer. In nucleotides, the CDR3 is TGTGCCAGCAGTCCCAGGGGCGGACAGGGAACTTCACTGTCCTACAATGAGCAGTTCTTC. It yields the protein CASSPRGGQGTSLSYNEQFF.